Shown below are 7 T cell receptor beta chains from a single sample sequenced in a study of blood T cells in healthy people across ages. A sample-barcoded 5' primer and a J-beta primer mix were used in a second PCR of roughly 7 to 12 cycles. TCRdb called the 5' RACE reads again in MiXCR, with one record for every CDR3 protein. The table lists about a million distinct CDR3 sequences, under 40% of them singletons. The sequenced sample was blood. The receptors were gathered from a man aged 18 to 35 in good health.

The V call is TRBV20-1, the J call TRBJ1-5, with a tentative D call TRBD1 (5 bases). Germline assignment: CDR1 DFQATT and CDR2 SNEGSKA (reference sequence). This CDR3 comprises 14 residues. V was pared by 6 bases and J by 6 bases, with 18 bases between. CDR3 protein: CSAGAQGGVQPQHF. The DNA of the CDR3 is TGCAGTGCCGGGGCCCAGGGAGGAGTTCAGCCCCAGCATTTT.

Comments on this clonotype: One end of the junction varies from germline; a read error may be responsible. This chain links TRBV18 with TRBJ2-3, with D unclear. The CDR3 has 15 residues. Germline-derived CDR1 and CDR2 are KGHSH and LQKENI. The CDR3 DNA is TGTGCCAGCTCACCACCTGGTGGCTCCACAGATGCGCAGTATTTT. This translates into CASSPPGGSTDAQYF.

This clonotype was seen more than once but under ten times. The rearrangement uses TRBV7-6 and TRBJ1-4; D not certain. CDR1 is SGHVS, CDR2 FNYEAQ, per germline. CDR3 length: 15 residues. V lost 4 bases and J lost 2, with 11 bases in between. CDR3 protein: CASSSVFSTNEKLFF. The CDR3 DNA is TGTGCCAGCAGCTCCGTCTTTTCGACTAATGAAAAACTGTTTTTT.

V is TRBV20-1 and J is TRBJ1-3; no firm D call. The CDR3 is 12 residues long. The germline V gene has CDR1 DFQATT and CDR2 SNEGSKA (reference sequence). Between the trimmed V and J ends, which lost 5 bases and 3 bases, there was a span of 8 bases. The CDR3 nucleotides are TGCAGTGCTGAACAGAGTGGAAACACCATATATTTT. It specifies CSAEQSGNTIYF.

The V call is TRBV20-1, the J call TRBJ2-3, with 8 bases identical to TRBD2. CDR1 and CDR2 (germline): DFQATT, SNEGSKA (reference sequence). This CDR3 contains 13 residues. V gave up 6 bases and J gave up 4 bases; unmatched junction bases: 6. The CDR3 region is CSAQGTRADTQYF. CDR3 nucleotide sequence: TGCAGTGCGCAAGGGACTAGAGCAGATACGCAGTATTTT.

This rearrangement joins TRBV6-5 to TRBJ2-3; 12 bases map to TRBD2. This CDR3 has 18 residues. Germline values: CDR1 MNHEY, CDR2 SVGAGI. The V gene end was trimmed by 0 bases and the J gene end by 6 bases; junction bases not matched to a gene: 10. DNA for the CDR3: TGTGCCAGCAGTTACTCTAGCGCTAGCGGGGGGGAGGGGGATACGCAGTATTTT. Its protein product is CASSYSSASGGEGDTQYF.

The chain is built from TRBV20-1 and TRBJ2-3; D call uncertain. The CDR3 extends over 12 amino acids. V was trimmed by 6 bases and J by 0 bases, leaving 7 bases between them. Germline V gives CDR1 DFQATT, CDR2 SNEGSKA (reference sequence). The CDR3 sequence: CSAERSTDTQYF. The CDR3, as DNA: TGCAGTGCCGAGAGAAGCACAGATACGCAGTATTTT.